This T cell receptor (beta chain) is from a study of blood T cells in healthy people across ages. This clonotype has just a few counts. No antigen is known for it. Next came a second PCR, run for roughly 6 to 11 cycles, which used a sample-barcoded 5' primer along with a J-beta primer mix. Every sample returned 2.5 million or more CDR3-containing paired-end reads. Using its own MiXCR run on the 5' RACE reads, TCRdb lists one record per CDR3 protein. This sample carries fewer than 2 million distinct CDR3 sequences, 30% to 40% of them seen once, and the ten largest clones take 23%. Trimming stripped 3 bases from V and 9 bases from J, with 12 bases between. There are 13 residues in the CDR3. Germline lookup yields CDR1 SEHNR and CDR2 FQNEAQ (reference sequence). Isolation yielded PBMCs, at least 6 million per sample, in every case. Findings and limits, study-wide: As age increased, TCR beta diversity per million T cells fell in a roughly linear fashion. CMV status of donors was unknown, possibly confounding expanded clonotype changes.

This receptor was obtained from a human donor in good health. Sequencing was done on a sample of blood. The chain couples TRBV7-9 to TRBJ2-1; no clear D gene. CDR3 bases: TGTGCCAGCAGCTTTGTCATCCGAGGTGAGCAGTTCTTC. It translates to CASSFVIRGEQFF.